This TCR beta chain was identified during a study of neurological immune-mediated disorders. This clonotype was seen a few times. The CDR3 loop spans 11 amino acids. The germline gives CDR1 SQVTM, CDR2 ANQGSEA. V was pared by 6 bases and J by 5 bases, with 11 bases between. TCRdb itself ran the 5' RACE reads through MiXCR, one entry per CDR3 protein. Here the sample spans 20,000 to 30,000 distinct CDR3 sequences, 2% to 2.5% being singletons. The TCR sequence derives from a woman between 45 and 65 years old with multiple sclerosis. This chain connects TRBV29-1 to TRBJ2-7; D not certain. The sequenced sample consisted of PBMCs. In DNA, the CDR3 is TGCAGCGTCGCCGTCCGGAACGAGCAGTACTTC. This translates into CSVAVRNEQYF.